This TCR beta chain comes out of a study of cytomegalovirus exposure and HLA in healthy donors. Study details: From HLA-typed donors, an early data release held tens of millions of unique TCRs. Study observations and caveats: The study carried out a later analysis of TCR beta sequences. It associated about 15,000 of them with specific HLA alleles at a false discovery rate of 0.05. With later analysis, a missense DCLRE1C variant became linked to TCR beta V- and J-gene trimming. TRBV6-2, TRBV6-3 and other indistinguishable V segments were excluded.

Comments on this clone: Its antigen is still unknown.

This CDR3 comprises 17 residues. Germline V CDR1 and CDR2: MGHRA, YSYEKL. The V gene end was trimmed by 1 base and the J gene end by 1 base; junction bases not matched to a gene: 9. In the PCR, 60 Vbeta and 13 Jbeta primers were used. Using immunoSEQ multiplex PCR, the repertoire was profiled, and TCRdb retains in-frame clones only, with some absent. There are over 150,000 clones in the sample; approximately 80% occur only once, and approximately 4.5% lies in the top ten. The receptor comes from a middle-aged man in good health and CMV-seronegative. This chain joins TRBV4-1 and TRBJ2-7, with 8 bases that match TRBD2. The sequenced material came from PBMCs. The CDR3 DNA is TGCGCCAGCAGCCAAGTGAGAGCGGGGGTAGGTTCCTACGAGCAGTACTTC. This sequence encodes CASSQVRAGVGSYEQYF.